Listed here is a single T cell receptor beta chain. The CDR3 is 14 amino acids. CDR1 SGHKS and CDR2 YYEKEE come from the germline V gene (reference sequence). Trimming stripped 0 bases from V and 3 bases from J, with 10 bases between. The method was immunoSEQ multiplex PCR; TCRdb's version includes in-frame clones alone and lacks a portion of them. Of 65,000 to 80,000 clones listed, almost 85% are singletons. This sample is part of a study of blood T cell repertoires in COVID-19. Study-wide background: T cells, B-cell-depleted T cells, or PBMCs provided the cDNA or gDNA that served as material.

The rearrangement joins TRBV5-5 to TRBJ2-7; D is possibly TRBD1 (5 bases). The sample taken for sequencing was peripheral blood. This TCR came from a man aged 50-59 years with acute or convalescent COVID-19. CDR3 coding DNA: TGTGCCAGCAGCTTGGACCCAGGGAACTACGAGCAGTACTTC. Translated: CASSLDPGNYEQYF.